This T cell receptor beta chain derives from a study of a mutant IDH1 vaccine in newly diagnosed glioma. Documented time point: week 35, safety follow-up. In every dose of vaccine, 300 ug of mutant IDH1 20-mer peptide was given alongside topical imiquimod. This table comes from immunoSEQ multiplex PCR, and its TCRdb copy is limited to in-frame clones, with some not included. Of under 40,000 clones in the sample, around 80% were seen once. About this clone: Its specificity is unknown.

V lost 5 bases and J lost 3, with 14 bases in between. Germline V gene lookup returns CDR1 SNHLY and CDR2 FYNNEI. This CDR3 spans 15 amino acids. The receptor's source is a woman aged 35 to 49 with glioma. The chain is built from TRBV2 and TRBJ2-1, with a tentative D call TRBD1 (5 bases). Sequences were derived from PBMCs, sampled from a glioma patient whose treatment included an IDH1 peptide vaccine. This CDR3 reads CASSFQGMGYNEQFF. The CDR3 coding sequence is TGTGCCAGCAGTTTTCAGGGAATGGGCTACAATGAGCAGTTCTTC.